Sequencing of this TCR beta chain was carried out in a study of cytomegalovirus exposure and HLA in healthy donors. Study findings and constraints: What TCR beta sequences reportedly achieved was accurate prediction of HLA-A and HLA-B alleles in most subjects. TRBV6-2, TRBV6-3 and some other V segments were excluded as indistinguishable.

About this clone itself: Its specificity is not known.

The germline V gene encodes CDR1 SGHRS and CDR2 YFSETQ. The ends were cut back, 0 bases at V and 0 bases at J, with 7 bases in the middle. The CDR3 runs to 14 residues. Primers included in the PCR were 60 Vbeta and 13 Jbeta primers. Using immunoSEQ multiplex PCR, the repertoire was profiled, and TCRdb retains in-frame clones only, with some absent. This table holds some 110,000 clones, approximately 70% found once. This clonotype originated in a man aged 25-45 years in good health and CMV-seropositive. V usage is TRBV5-1 and J usage is TRBJ2-7, with D possibly TRBD2 on 5 matching bases. Sequenced input: PBMCs. The CDR3 sequence is CASSLAGSSYEQYF. The CDR3 DNA reads as TGCGCCAGCAGCTTGGCGGGAAGCTCCTACGAGCAGTACTTC.